The present T cell receptor (beta chain) was sequenced within a study of control samples from healthy donors and cancer patients (dated by TCRdb to the early 2020s). Relative to germline, V is missing 4 bases and J is missing 7 bases, with 1 base of the junction outside any gene match. There are 12 amino acids in the CDR3, from cysteine to phenylalanine inclusive. The entry retains the CDR3 DNA only, 36 bases that are in frame from base 1. According to the germline V gene (reference sequence), CDR1 reads LGHDT and CDR2 reads YNNKEL. As regards this clone: The antigen this receptor binds is unknown. No base quality values were provided; no much bigger clone lies one nucleotide off.

Libraries were built with the immunoSEQ multiplex PCR assay. TCRdb's version of the immuneACCESS table is confined to in-frame rearrangements and falls short of the full clone set. An unresolved V gene accounts for under half of the shortfall where checked; the remainder is of unknown origin. The sample table shows some 120,000 clones, and roughly 91% are seen once. 1.5% to 2% of the sample comes from the top ten. The TCR sequence derives from a man over 45 with head and neck cancer. The sequenced sample was PBMCs. This receptor chain uses TRBV3-1 (or the pseudogene TRBV3-2) and TRBJ2-7; TRBD1 lines up with 10 middle nucleotides. The DNA reads as follows: TGTGCCAGCAGCCTGGGACAGGGGGAGCAGTACTTC. This sequence encodes CASSLGQGEQYF.